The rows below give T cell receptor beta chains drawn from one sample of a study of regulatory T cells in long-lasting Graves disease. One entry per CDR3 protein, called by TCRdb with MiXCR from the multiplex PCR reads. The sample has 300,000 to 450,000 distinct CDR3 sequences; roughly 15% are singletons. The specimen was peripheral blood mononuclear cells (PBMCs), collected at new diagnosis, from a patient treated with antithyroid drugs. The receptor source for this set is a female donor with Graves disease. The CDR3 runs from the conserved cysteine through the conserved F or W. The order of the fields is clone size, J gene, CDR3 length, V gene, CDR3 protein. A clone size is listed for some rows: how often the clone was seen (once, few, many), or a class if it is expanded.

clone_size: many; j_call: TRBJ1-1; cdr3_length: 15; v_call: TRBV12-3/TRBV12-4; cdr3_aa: CASRPNAGLNTEAFF
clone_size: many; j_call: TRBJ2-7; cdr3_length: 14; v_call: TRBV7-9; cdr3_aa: CASSRQIDNSEQYF
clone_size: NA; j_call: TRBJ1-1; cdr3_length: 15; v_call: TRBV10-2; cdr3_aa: CASSQEQGRRTEAFF
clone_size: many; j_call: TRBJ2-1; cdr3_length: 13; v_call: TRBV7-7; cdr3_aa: CASSLRTDGEQFF
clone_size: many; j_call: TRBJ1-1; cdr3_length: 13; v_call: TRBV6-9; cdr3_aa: CASSWDRGTEAFF
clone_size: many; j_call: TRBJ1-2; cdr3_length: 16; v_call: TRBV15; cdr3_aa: CATSRDTADFSYGYTF
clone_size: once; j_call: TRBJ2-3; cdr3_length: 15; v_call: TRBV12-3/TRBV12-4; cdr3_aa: CASSARLAGGDTQYF
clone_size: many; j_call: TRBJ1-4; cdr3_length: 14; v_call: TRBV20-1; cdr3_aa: CSGNDRDLGEKLFF
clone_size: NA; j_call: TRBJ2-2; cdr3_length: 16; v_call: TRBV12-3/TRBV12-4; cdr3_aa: CASSSRAGAGTGELFF
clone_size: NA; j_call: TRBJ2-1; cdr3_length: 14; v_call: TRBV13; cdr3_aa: CASSPNVGLGEQFF
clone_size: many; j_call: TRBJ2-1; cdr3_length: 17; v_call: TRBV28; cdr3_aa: CASRRLHLRSSYNEQFF
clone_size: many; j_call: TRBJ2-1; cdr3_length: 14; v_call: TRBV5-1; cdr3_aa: CASSFGAEGNEQFF
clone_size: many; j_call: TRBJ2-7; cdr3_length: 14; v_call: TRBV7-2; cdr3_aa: CASSLRSESYEQYF
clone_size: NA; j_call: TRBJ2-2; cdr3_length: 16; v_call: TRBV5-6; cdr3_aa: CASSPFGTDNTGELFF
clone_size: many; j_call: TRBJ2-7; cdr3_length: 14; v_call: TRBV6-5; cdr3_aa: CASSSPGQTYEQYF
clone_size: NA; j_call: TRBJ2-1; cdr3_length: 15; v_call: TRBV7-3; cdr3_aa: CASSSPTSGGVEQFF
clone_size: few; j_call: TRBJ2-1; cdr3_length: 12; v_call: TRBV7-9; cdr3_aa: CASSFPREDLFF
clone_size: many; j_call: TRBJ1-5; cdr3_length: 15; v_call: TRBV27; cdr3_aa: CASSLTWQGHQPQHF
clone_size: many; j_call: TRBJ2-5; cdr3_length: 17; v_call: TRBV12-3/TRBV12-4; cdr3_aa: CASSPGTSGGVQETQYF
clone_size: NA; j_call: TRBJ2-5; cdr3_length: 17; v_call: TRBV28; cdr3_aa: CASSFWGSTSNQETQYF
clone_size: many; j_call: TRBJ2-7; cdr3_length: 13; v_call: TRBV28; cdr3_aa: CASRLAGPYEQYF
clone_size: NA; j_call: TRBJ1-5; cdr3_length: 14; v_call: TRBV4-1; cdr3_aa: CASSQGPFNQPQHF
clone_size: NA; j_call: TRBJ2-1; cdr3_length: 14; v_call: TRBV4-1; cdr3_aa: CASSQRFSYNEQFF
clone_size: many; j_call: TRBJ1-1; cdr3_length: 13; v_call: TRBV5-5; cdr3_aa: CASRQIGDTEAFF
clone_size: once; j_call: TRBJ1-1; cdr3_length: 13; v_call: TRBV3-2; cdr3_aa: CASSQSGSTEAFF
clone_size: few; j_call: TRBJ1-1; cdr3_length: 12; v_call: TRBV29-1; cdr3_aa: CSVWLGPTEAFF
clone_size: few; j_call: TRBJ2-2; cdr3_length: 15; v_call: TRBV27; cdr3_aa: CASRIAGESTGELFF
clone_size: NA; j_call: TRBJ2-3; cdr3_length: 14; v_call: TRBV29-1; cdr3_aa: CSVQAASYTDTQYF
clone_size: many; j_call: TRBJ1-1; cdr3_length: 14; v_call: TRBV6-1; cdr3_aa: CASSKTGRPIEAFF
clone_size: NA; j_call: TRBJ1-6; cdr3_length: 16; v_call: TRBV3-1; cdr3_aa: CASSPQAGGANSPLHF
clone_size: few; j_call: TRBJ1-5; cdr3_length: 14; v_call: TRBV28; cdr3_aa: CASTRDRVNQPQHF
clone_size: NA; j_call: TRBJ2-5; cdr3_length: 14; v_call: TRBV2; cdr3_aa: CASSQRGRAETQYF
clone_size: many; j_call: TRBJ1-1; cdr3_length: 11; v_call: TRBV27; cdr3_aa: CASSLGNEAFF
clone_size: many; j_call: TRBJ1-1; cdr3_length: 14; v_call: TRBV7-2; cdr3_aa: CASSRPPGVTEAFF
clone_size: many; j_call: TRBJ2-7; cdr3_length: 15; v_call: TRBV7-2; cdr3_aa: CASSPRTSFFYEQYF
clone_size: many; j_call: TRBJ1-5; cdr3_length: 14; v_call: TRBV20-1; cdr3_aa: CSARGVGASQPQHF
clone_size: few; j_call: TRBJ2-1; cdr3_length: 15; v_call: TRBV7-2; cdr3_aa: CASSISSGGEHEQFF
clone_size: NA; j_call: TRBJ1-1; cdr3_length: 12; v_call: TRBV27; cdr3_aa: CASMQGYTEAFF
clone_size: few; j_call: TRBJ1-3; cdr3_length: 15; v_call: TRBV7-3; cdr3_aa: CASSLEVYSGNTIYF